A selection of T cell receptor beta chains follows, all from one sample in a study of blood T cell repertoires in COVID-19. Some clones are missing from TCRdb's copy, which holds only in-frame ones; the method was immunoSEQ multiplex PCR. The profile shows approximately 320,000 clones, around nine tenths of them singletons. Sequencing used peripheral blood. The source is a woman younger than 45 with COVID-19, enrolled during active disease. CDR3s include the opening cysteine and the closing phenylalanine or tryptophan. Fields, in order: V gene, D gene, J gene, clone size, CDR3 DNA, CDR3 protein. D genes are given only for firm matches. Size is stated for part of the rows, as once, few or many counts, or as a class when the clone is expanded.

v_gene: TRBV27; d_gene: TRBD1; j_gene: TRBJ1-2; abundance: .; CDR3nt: TGTGCCAGCAGTCTCACGACAGGGCGGACGTCATATGGCTACACCTTC; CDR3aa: CASSLTTGRTSYGYTF
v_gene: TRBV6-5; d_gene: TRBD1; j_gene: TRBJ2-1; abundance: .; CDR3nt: TGTGCCAGCAGTCGGGACAGGGGGCCGTACAATGAGCAGTTCTTC; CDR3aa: CASSRDRGPYNEQFF
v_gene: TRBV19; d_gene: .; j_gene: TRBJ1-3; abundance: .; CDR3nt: TGTGCCAGTATCAGGGCCGCCCGCTCTGGAAACACCATATATTTT; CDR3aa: CASIRAARSGNTIYF
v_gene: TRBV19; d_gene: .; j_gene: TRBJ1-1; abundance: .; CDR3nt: TGTGCCAGTAACAGTGGAAACACTGAAGCTTTCTTT; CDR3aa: CASNSGNTEAFF
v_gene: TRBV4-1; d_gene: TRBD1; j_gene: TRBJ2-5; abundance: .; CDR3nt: TGCGCCAGCAGCAGGACAGGGCAAGAGACCCAGTACTTC; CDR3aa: CASSRTGQETQYF
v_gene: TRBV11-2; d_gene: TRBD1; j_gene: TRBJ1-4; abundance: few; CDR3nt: TGTGCCAGCAGCTTGGGACAGGGAGATGAAAAACTGTTTTTT; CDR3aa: CASSLGQGDEKLFF
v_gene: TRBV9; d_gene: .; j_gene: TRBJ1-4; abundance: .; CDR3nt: TGTGCCAGCAGCGTAGACAGGACTAATGAAAAACTGTTTTTT; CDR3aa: CASSVDRTNEKLFF
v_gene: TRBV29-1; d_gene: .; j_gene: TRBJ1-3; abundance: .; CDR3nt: TGCAGCGTTGGGACAGCAGGTACTGGAAACACCATATATTTT; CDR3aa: CSVGTAGTGNTIYF
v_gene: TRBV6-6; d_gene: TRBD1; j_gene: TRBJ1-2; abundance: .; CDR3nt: TGTGCCAGCAGCCCGGACAGGTTTAGATATGGCTACACCTTC; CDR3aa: CASSPDRFRYGYTF
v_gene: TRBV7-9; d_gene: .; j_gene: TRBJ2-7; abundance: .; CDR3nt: TGTGCCAGCAGCTTAGACGGGGGTTCCTACGAGCAGTACTTC; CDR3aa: CASSLDGGSYEQYF
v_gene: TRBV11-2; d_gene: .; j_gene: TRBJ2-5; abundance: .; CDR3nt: TGTGCCAGCAGCTTAGGAGGGATTCACCAAGAGACCCAGTACTTC; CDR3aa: CASSLGGIHQETQYF
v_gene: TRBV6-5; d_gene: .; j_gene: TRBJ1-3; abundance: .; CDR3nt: TGTGCCAGCAGGGGAGAGGTGAGCTCTGGAAACACCATATATTTT; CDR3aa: CASRGEVSSGNTIYF
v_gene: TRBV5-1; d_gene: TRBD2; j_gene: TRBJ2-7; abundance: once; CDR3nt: TGCGCCAGCAGCTTTGGCGGGGGGACCTACGAGCAGTACTTC; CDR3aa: CASSFGGGTYEQYF
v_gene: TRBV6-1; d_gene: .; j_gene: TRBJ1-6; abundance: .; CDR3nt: TGTGCCAGCAGCAGACATGGCGACGGCTCACCCCTCCACTTT; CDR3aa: CASSRHGDGSPLHF
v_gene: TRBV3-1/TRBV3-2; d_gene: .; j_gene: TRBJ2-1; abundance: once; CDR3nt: TGTGCCAGCAGCCAAGGCGGGGTATCCGGCGGCTCCTACAATGAGCAGTTCTTC; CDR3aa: CASSQGGVSGGSYNEQFF
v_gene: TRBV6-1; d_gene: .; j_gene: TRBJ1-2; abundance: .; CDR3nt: TGTGCCAGCAGTGGAGAGAAGGGGAGGGCTCGCTATGGCTACACCTTC; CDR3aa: CASSGEKGRARYGYTF
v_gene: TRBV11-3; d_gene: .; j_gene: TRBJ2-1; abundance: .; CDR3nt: TGTGCCAGCAGCTTTCACCAGGGGGAGCAGTTCTTC; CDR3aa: CASSFHQGEQFF
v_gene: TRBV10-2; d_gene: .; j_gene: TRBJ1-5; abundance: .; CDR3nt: TGCGCCAGCAGTCTTCAGGGTGGTCAGCCCCAGCATTTT; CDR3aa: CASSLQGGQPQHF
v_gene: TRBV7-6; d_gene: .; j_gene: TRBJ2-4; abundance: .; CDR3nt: TGTGCCAGCAGCTTAGAAGGGTACACGGGAAGGGACATTCAGTACTTC; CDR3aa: CASSLEGYTGRDIQYF
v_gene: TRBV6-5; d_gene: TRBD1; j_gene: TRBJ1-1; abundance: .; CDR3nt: TGTGCCAGCACCGAAACAGGGGAGGACACTGAAGCTTTCTTT; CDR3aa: CASTETGEDTEAFF
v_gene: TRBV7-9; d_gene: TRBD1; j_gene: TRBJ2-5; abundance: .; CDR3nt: TGTGCCAGCAGCTTACGAGGGACAGGAAAAGAGACCCAGTACTTC; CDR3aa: CASSLRGTGKETQYF
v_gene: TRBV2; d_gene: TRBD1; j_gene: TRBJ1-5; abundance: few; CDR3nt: TGTGCCAGCAGTCGGGACAGTTATCAGCCCCAGCATTTT; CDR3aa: CASSRDSYQPQHF
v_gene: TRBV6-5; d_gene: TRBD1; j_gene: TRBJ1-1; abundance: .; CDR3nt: TGTGCCAGCAGTTACTCGGGACAGGGTGTAGCTTTCTTT; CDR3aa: CASSYSGQGVAFF
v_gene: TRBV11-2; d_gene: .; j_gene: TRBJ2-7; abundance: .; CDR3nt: TGTGCCAGCAGCTTAGATCCAGGCCACGAGCAGTACTTC; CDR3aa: CASSLDPGHEQYF
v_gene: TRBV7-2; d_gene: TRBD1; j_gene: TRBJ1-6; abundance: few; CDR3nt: TGTGCCAGCAGCTTGGCAGGGGGCGCTTATAATTCACCCCTCCACTTT; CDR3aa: CASSLAGGAYNSPLHF
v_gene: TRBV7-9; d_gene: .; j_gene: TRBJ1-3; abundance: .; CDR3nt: TGTGCCAGCCCAAACGTCCGGGCTGGAAACACCATATATTTT; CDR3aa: CASPNVRAGNTIYF
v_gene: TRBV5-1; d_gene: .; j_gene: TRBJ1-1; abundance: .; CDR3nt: TGCGCCAGCAGCTACATTCTCTTCGCGAACACTGAAGCTTTCTTT; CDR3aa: CASSYILFANTEAFF
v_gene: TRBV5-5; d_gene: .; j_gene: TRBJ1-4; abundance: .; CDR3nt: TGTGCCAGCAGCCCCCCCGGGGAAATTGAAAAACTGTTTTTT; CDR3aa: CASSPPGEIEKLFF
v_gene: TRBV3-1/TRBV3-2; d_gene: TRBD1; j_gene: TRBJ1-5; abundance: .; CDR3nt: TGTGCCAGCAGCCGGGGACAGGGAGATCAGCCCCAGCATTTT; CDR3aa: CASSRGQGDQPQHF
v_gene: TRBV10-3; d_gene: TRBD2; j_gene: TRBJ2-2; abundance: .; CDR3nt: TGTGCCGTAGCCCCTAGCGGGGGTATCACCGGGGAGCTGTTTTTT; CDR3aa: CAVAPSGGITGELFF
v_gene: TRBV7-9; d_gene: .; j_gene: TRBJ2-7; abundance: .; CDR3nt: TGTGCCAGCAGCTTGACTAGGGAGATTGAGCAGTACTTC; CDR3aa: CASSLTREIEQYF
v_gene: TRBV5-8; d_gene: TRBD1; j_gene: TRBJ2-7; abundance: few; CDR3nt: TGTGCCAGCAGCTCCGGGACAGCTCAATCCGCCTACGAGCAGTACTTC; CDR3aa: CASSSGTAQSAYEQYF
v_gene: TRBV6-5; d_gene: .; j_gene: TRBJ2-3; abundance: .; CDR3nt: TGTGCCAGCAGGAAGGGGACTAGCACAGATACGCAGTATTTT; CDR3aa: CASRKGTSTDTQYF
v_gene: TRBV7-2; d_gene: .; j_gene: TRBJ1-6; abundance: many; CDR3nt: TGTGCCAGCAGCTGGGGGGGATCACCCCTCCACTTT; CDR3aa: CASSWGGSPLHF
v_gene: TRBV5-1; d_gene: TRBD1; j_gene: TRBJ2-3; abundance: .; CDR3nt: TGCGCCAGCAGCTTTAGGCCAGGGGGCGGGGATACGCAGTATTTT; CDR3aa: CASSFRPGGGDTQYF
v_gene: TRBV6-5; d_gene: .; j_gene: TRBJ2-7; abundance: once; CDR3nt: TGTGCCAGCAGTTCGGCGGGCCCCCATTTAGGCGAGCAGTACTTC; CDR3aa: CASSSAGPHLGEQYF
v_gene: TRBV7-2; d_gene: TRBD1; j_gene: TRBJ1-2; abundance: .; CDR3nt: TGTGCCAGCAGCCGGACAGGGAAAGGGAACTATGGCTACACCTTC; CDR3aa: CASSRTGKGNYGYTF
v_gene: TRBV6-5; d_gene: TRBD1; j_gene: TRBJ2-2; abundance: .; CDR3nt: TGTGCCAGCAAAAGGGGGCCGAACACCGGGGAGCTGTTTTTT; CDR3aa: CASKRGPNTGELFF
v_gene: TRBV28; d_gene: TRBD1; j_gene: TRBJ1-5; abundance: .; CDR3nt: TGTGCCAGCAGAAACAGGGGTGGAGGCAATCAGCCCCAGCATTTT; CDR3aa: CASRNRGGGNQPQHF
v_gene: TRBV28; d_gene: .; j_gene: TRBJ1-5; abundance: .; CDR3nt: TGTGCCAGCAAAGACAGTAGCTCTAATCAGCCCCAGCATTTT; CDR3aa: CASKDSSSNQPQHF
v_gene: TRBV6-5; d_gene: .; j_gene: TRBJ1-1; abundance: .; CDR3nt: TGTGCCAGCAAACTGGGGGCCGGCACTGAAGCTTTCTTT; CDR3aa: CASKLGAGTEAFF
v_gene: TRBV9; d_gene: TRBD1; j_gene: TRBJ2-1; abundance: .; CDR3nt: TGTGCCAGCAGCGACGGGACAGGGTGGGATGAGCAGTTCTTC; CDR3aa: CASSDGTGWDEQFF
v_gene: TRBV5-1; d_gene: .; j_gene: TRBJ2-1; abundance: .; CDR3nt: TGCGCCAGCAGCCCCCCCCTAGCGAGGGGAACATACAATGAGCAGTTCTTC; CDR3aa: CASSPPLARGTYNEQFF
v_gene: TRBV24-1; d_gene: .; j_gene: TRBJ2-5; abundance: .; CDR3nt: TGTGCCACGCGAGGAGACCAAGAGACCCAGTACTTC; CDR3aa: CATRGDQETQYF
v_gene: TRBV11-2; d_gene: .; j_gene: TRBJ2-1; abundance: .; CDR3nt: TGTGCCAGCAGCCTACCTTATCCGGGGGAATACAATGAGCAGTTCTTC; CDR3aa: CASSLPYPGEYNEQFF
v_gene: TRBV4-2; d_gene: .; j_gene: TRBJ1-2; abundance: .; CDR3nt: TGTGCCAGCAGCCAAGAGGGGAGTGGTATCTATGGCTACACCTTC; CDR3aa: CASSQEGSGIYGYTF
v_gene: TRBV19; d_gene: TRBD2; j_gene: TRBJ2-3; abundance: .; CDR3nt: TGTGCCAGTAGTATATGGGCGACTAGCGGTGGAGATACGCAGTATTTT; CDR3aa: CASSIWATSGGDTQYF
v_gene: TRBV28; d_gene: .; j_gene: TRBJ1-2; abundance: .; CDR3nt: TGTGCCAGCAGTTTTAACAGGTTCTATGGCTACACCTTC; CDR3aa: CASSFNRFYGYTF
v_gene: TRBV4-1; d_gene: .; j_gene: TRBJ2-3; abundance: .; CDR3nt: TGCGCCAGCAGCCTCCCTGGGCGCAGGGAAGGAAGAGATACGCAGTATTTT; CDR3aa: CASSLPGRREGRDTQYF
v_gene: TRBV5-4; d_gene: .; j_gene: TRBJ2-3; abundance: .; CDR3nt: TGTGCCAGCAGCGGAAGAAGCTCAGGAGATACGCAGTATTTT; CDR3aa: CASSGRSSGDTQYF
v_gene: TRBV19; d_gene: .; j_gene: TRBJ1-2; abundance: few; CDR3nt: TGTGCCAGTAGGCCCCTACAGATAAACTATGGCTACACCTTC; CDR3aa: CASRPLQINYGYTF
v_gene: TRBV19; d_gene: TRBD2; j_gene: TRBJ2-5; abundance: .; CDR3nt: TGTGCCAGTAGCGCCCGACTAGCGGGGGGAGGCGAGACCCAGTACTTC; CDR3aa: CASSARLAGGGETQYF
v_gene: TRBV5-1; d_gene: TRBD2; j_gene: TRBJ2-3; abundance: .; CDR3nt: TGCGCCAGCAGCTTGGCCGGGGGGGCAGTTGATACGCAGTATTTT; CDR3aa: CASSLAGGAVDTQYF